One and the same sample provided the 25 T cell receptor beta chains below, sequenced in a study of molecular identifiers for immune sequencing clone quantification. TCRdb ran MiXCR on the PCR reads and lists one entry per CDR3 protein. The sample includes approximately 550,000 distinct CDR3 sequences, roughly 24% seen only once; the top ten take around 0.8%. Material for sequencing was naive CD8+ T cells from blood, with Jurkat cell RNA spiked in. Sample subset: FACS-sorted CD8+CD4-CCR7+CD45RA+ naive T cells. Receptors originate from a human donor in good health. Some libraries in this study had Jurkat cell RNA spiked in.

Regarding this clonotype: This clone may be a read error of a much larger clone one base away. The chain couples TRBV20-1 to TRBJ2-7, with D possibly TRBD1 on 5 matching bases. Trimming removed 6 bases at V and 0 bases at J, with 12 bases between. Germline CDR1 DFQATT, CDR2 SNEGSKA (reference sequence). CDR3 length: 13 residues. CDR3 residues: CSAWTPVSYEQYF. The CDR3 bases are TGCAGTGCCTGGACACCCGTCTCCTACGAGCAGTACTTC.

This clonotype appeared many times. The V call is TRBV6-5, the J call TRBJ2-7, with unresolved D. V was trimmed by 7 bases and J by 0 bases, leaving 13 bases between them. This CDR3 spans 14 amino acids. Per germline, CDR1 MNHEY and CDR2 SVGAGI. The CDR3 here is CASTETLSSYEQYF. CDR3 nucleotide sequence: TGTGCCAGCACCGAGACACTGAGCTCCTACGAGCAGTACTTC.

The rearrangement links TRBV7-6 to TRBJ2-2, with TRBD1 identical over 7 bases. CDR1 SGHVS and CDR2 FNYEAQ come from the germline V gene. V lost 8 bases to trimming and J lost 1 base; unmatched junction nucleotides: 4. This CDR3 contains 14 residues. This CDR3 reads CASSDRENTGELFF. CDR3 nucleotide sequence: TGTGCCAGCTCCGACAGGGAGAACACCGGGGAGCTGTTTTTT.

The rearrangement uses TRBV5-6 and TRBJ1-6; TRBD1 aligns across 7 bases. Losses at the gene ends were 4 bases for V and 9 bases for J; bases not matched to a gene: 13. The CDR3 is made up of 16 amino acids. Germline loops: CDR1 SGHDT, CDR2 YYEEEE. The CDR3 DNA reads TGTGCCAGCAGCCCCACCGGGACAGAAGGGATTTCACCCCTCCACTTT. This translates into CASSPTGTEGISPLHF.

In this sample, this clonotype turned up many times. The rearrangement uses TRBV4-2 and TRBJ2-3; D is possibly TRBD1 (5 bases). The germline V gene has CDR1 LGHNA and CDR2 YNFKEQ. CDR3 length: 13 amino acids. Trimming removed 0 bases at V and 5 bases at J, with 6 bases between. The CDR3 loop reads CASSQDQGDTQYF. The CDR3 DNA follows: TGTGCCAGCAGCCAAGATCAGGGAGATACGCAGTATTTT.

The rearrangement links TRBV29-1 to TRBJ1-1; no clear D. The germline CDR1 and CDR2 sequences are SQVTM and ANQGSEA. The CDR3 length is 12 residues. V dropped 7 bases and J dropped 6 bases, with 15 bases sitting between them. CDR3 sequence: CSAVPGGSEAFF. CDR3 sequence (DNA): TGCAGCGCCGTCCCGGGAGGATCTGAAGCTTTCTTT.

This clonotype was seen repeatedly, ten times or more. The V gene is TRBV7-9, the J gene TRBJ1-1; D ambiguous. The CDR3 extends over 16 amino acids. The germline CDR1 and CDR2 sequences are SEHNR and FQNEAQ (reference sequence). The ends were cut back, 5 bases at V and 0 bases at J, with 16 bases in the middle. CDR3 coding DNA: TGTGCCAGCAGCACTCGACAAGACCTTATGAACACTGAAGCTTTCTTT. As protein: CASSTRQDLMNTEAFF.

This clonotype was recorded at least ten times. The rearrangement joins TRBV29-1 to TRBJ2-3; no clear D gene. The CDR3 is 14 residues long. Germline loops: CDR1 SQVTM, CDR2 ANQGSEA. Trimming shortened V by 4 bases and J by 1 base, and 12 bases separated the two germline ends. CDR3 protein: CSVVLGTGTDTQYF. The CDR3 nucleotides are TGCAGCGTTGTTTTGGGTACGGGCACAGATACGCAGTATTTT.

This CDR3 reads CASSYPQYEQYF. The DNA of the CDR3 is TGTGCCAGCAGTTACCCCCAGTACGAGCAGTACTTC. V gene TRBV6-2 or TRBV6-3 combines with J gene TRBJ2-7; D gene ambiguous. V lost 2 bases, J lost 4 bases, and 6 bases lay in between. Germline V lookup: CDR1 MNHEY, CDR2 SVGEGT. CDR3 size: 12 residues.

A word on this clonotype: With a much larger clone just one base away, this may be a read error. The chain has TRBV6-2 or TRBV6-3 and TRBJ1-1; D is undetermined. Per germline, CDR1 MNHEY and CDR2 SVGEGT. The CDR3 contains 16 residues. CDR3 DNA sequence: TGTGCCAGCAGTTACTCGTTGACCCATTTGAACACTAAAGCTTTCTTT. Amino acids: CASSYSLTHLNTKAFF.

V usage is TRBV5-5 and J usage is TRBJ2-2; unclear D gene. The CDR3 loop spans 17 amino acids. V was pared by 0 bases and J by 4 bases, with 16 bases between. Per germline, CDR1 SGHKS and CDR2 YYEKEE (reference sequence). The CDR3 region has the DNA TGTGCCAGCAGCTTGGTGCTGTCTCCAATTACCACCGGGGAGCTGTTTTTT. Protein: CASSLVLSPITTGELFF. The whole variable domain, remainder taken from reference TRBV5-5 and TRBJ2-2, is DAGVTQSPTHLIKTRGQQVTLRCSPISGHKSVSWYQQVLGQGPQFIFQYYEKEERGRGNFPDRFSARQFPNYSSELNVNALLLGDSALYLCASSLVLSPITTGELFFGEGSRLTVL.

The chain couples TRBV13 to TRBJ1-2, with D possibly being TRBD1 (5 bases). V was trimmed by 5 bases and J by 6 bases, leaving 22 bases between them. The CDR3 consists of 16 residues. Germline CDR1 PRHDT, CDR2 FYEKMQ (reference sequence). The CDR3: CASSTVRGEMTNGYTF. The CDR3 nucleotides read TGTGCCAGCAGCACCGTTCGAGGGGAGATGACTAATGGCTACACCTTC. Based on the CDR3 plus reference TRBV13 and TRBJ1-2, the full variable domain is AAGVIQSPRHLIKEKRETATLKCYPIPRHDTVYWYQQGPGQDPQFLISFYEKMQSDKGSIPDRFSAQQFSDYHSELNMSSLELGDSALYFCASSTVRGEMTNGYTFGSGTRLTVV.

Comments on this clonotype: A much larger clone is a single base away; this may be a read error. The chain employs TRBV5-1 and TRBJ2-7, with a weak D call TRBD2 (5 bases). The germline V and J ends were trimmed by 3 bases and 2 bases, with 15 bases remaining between them. CDR1 SGHRS and CDR2 YFSETQ come from the germline V gene. There are 15 residues in the CDR3. DNA of the CDR3: TGCGCCAGCAGCTCGGCCTTTGAGGGAACCTACGAGCAGTACTTC. This encodes CASSSAFEGTYEQYF. Based on the CDR3 plus reference TRBV5-1 and TRBJ2-7, the full variable domain is KAGVTQTPRYLIKTRGQQVTLSCSPISGHRSVSWYQQTPGQGLQFLFEYFSETQRNKGNFPGRFSGRQFSNSRSEMNVSTLELGDSALYLCASSSAFEGTYEQYFGPGTRLTVT.

This chain uses TRBV28 with TRBJ2-1; 9 bases align to TRBD2. Per germline, CDR1 MDHEN and CDR2 SYDVKM. Germline trimming cut 6 bases from V and 0 bases from J; bases unmatched to any gene: 9. This CDR3 contains 17 residues. In DNA, the CDR3 is TGTGCCAGCAGCACCGCCCAAGCGGGGGGCTCCTACAATGAGCAGTTCTTC. Amino acid sequence: CASSTAQAGGSYNEQFF.

The genes are TRBV12-3 or TRBV12-4 and TRBJ1-1; D is unclear. Trimming cost V 5 bases and J 4 bases, with 14 bases left between them. The CDR3 consists of 14 residues. The CDR3 sequence is CASSPFASSTEAFF. In nucleotides, the CDR3 is TGTGCCAGCAGTCCCTTCGCATCGAGCACTGAAGCTTTCTTT.

At least ten counts were recorded for this clonotype. The V and J genes are TRBV5-4 and TRBJ2-3; maybe TRBD1 (6 bases). This CDR3 region has 14 residues. Trimming took 2 bases from V and 2 from J, leaving 9 bases between them. From germline, CDR1 is SGHNT and CDR2 YYREEE (reference sequence). CDR3 sequence reads: CASSFGGITDTQYF. The CDR3 nucleotides read TGTGCCAGCAGCTTTGGGGGCATCACAGATACGCAGTATTTT.

The sample holds a few counts of this clonotype. The chain joins TRBV6-6 to TRBJ2-7, with D possibly being TRBD1 (5 bases). Germline V gene lookup returns CDR1 MNHNY and CDR2 SVGAGI (reference sequence). The CDR3 contains 15 residues. Trimming stripped 7 bases from V and 2 bases from J, with 18 bases between. The CDR3 loop reads CASTKGQGGAYEQYF. The CDR3 coding sequence is TGTGCCAGCACTAAAGGGCAGGGTGGGGCCTACGAGCAGTACTTC.

The CDR3 DNA follows: TGTGCCAGCAGCAAAACGACAGGGCTGGTCTCTGGGGCCAACGTCCTGACTTTC. It specifies CASSKTTGLVSGANVLTF. V and J are TRBV7-2 and TRBJ2-6, with 7 bases that match TRBD1. The germline V gene encodes CDR1 SGHTA and CDR2 FQGNSA. The CDR3 runs 18 residues. V lost 5 bases, J lost 0 bases, and 10 bases stayed unmatched.

The rearrangement joins TRBV2 to TRBJ2-3; maybe TRBD2 (5 bases). V was pared by 1 base and J by 3 bases, with 17 bases between. The CDR3 is 17 amino acids. Germline V gene data show CDR1 as SNHLY and CDR2 as FYNNEI. Here the CDR3 reads CASSEVLLGLETDTQYF. CDR3 sequence (DNA): TGTGCCAGCAGTGAAGTGCTTCTCGGACTGGAAACAGATACGCAGTATTTT. Full variable domain (rest looked up from reference TRBV2 and TRBJ2-3): EPEVTQTPSHQVTQMGQEVILRCVPISNHLYFYWYRQILGQKVEFLVSFYNNEISEKSEIFDDQFSVERPDGSNFTLKIRSTKLEDSAMYFCASSEVLLGLETDTQYFGPGTRLTVL.

Only one count was recorded for this clonotype. A single base separates this from a much larger clone, so it may be a read error. This rearrangement joins TRBV20-1 to TRBJ2-7; D possibly corresponds to TRBD2 (6 bases). CDR3 length: 13 amino acids. Germline V gives CDR1 DFQATT, CDR2 SNEGSKA (reference sequence). The ends were cut back, 3 bases at V and 6 bases at J, with 15 bases in the middle. The CDR3 here is CSARLPSVCEQYF. The CDR3 bases are TGCAGTGCTAGGCTGCCTAGCGTCTGCGAGCAGTACTTC.

This clonotype came up a few times. The rearrangement uses TRBV5-6 and TRBJ2-7; 8 bases map to TRBD1. Germline V gene lookup returns CDR1 SGHDT and CDR2 YYEEEE. The CDR3 runs to 13 residues. V shed 3 bases, J shed 6 bases, and the junction held 5 bases outside the gene matches. CDR3 coding DNA: TGTGCCAGCAGCTGGGTGACAGGGGCCGAGCAGTACTTC. It is translated as CASSWVTGAEQYF.

This clonotype was picked up many times. The rearrangement joins TRBV19 to TRBJ1-5; tentative D call: TRBD1 (6 bases). This CDR3 is built from 15 residues. The V gene's germline CDR1 is LNHDA and CDR2 SQIVND (reference sequence). V lost 10 bases and J lost 1, with 17 bases in between. The CDR3 nucleotides are TGTGCCACTAACCAGGGGTTTAGAAGCAATCAGCCCCAGCATTTT. It is translated as CATNQGFRSNQPQHF.

This clonotype was recorded at least ten times. The J gene is TRBJ2-5, the V gene TRBV6-5, with TRBD1 identical over 7 bases. Germline V CDR1 and CDR2: MNHEY, SVGAGI. The CDR3 extends over 14 amino acids. V trimming: 5 bases; J trimming: 4 bases; junction bases outside the gene matches: 7. Written as DNA, the CDR3 is TGTGCCAGCAGTCTAGGGGGCGGGCGAGAGACCCAGTACTTC. Translated: CASSLGGGRETQYF.

The table lists this clonotype with many counts. J is TRBJ2-6 and V is TRBV2; D gene unclear. There are 15 residues in the CDR3. CDR1 SNHLY and CDR2 FYNNEI come from the germline V gene. Trimming cost V 3 bases and J 4 bases, with 10 bases left between them. The CDR3 spells CASSDPRRGANVLTF. Written as DNA, the CDR3 is TGTGCCAGCAGTGACCCCAGAAGAGGGGCCAACGTCCTGACTTTC.

In this sample, this clonotype turned up a few times. The V call is TRBV27, the J call TRBJ2-7; no reliable D call. Per the germline V gene, CDR1 is MNHEY and CDR2 is SMNVEV (reference sequence). CDR3 length equals 14 residues. V lost 5 bases to trimming and J lost 3 bases, with 14 bases between them. This CDR3 is CASSPIPGIYEQYF. The DNA of the CDR3 is TGTGCCAGCAGTCCGATCCCAGGAATCTACGAGCAGTACTTC.